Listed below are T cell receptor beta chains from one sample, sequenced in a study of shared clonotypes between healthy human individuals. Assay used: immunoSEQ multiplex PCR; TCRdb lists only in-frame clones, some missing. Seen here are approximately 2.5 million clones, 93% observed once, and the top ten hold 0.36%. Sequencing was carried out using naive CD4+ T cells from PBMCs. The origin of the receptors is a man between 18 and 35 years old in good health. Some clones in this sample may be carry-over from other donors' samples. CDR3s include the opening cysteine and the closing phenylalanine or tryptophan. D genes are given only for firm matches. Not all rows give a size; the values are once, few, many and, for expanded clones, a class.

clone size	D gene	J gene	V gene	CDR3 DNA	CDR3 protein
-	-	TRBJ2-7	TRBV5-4	TGTGCCAGCAGCTTGAAGGCGACCTCCTACGAGCAGTACTTC	CASSLKATSYEQYF
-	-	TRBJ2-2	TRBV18	TGTGCCAGCTCACCTCCGGGACAAAACACCGGGGAGCTGTTTTTT	CASSPPGQNTGELFF
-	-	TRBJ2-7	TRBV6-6	TGTGCCAGCAGGCCGACCGCAAGCTCCTACGAGCAGTACTTC	CASRPTASSYEQYF
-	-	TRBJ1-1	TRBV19	TGTGCCAGTAGTAGAGAGGACCTACTGAACACTGAAGCTTTCTTT	CASSREDLLNTEAFF
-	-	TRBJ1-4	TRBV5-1	TGCGCCAGCAGCCCGGGGACGGACGGTGAAAAACTGTTTTTT	CASSPGTDGEKLFF
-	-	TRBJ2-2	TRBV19	TGTGCCAGTAGATCGGGGGCTCGGGGCCCCGGGGAGCTGTTTTTT	CASRSGARGPGELFF
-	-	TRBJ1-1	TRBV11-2	TGTGCCAGCAGCCTCAGGATCACTGAAGCTTTCTTT	CASSLRITEAFF
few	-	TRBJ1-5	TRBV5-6	TGTGCCAGCAGGAAGGGGAATCAGCCCCAGCATTTT	CASRKGNQPQHF
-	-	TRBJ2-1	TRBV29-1	TGCAGCGTTGACGGGGCGTATGAGCAGTTCTTC	CSVDGAYEQFF
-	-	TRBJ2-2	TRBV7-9	TGTGCCAGCAGCTTGGGGGAAGGGACCGCCGGGGAGCTGTTTTTT	CASSLGEGTAGELFF
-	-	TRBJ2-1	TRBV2	TGTGCCAGCAGTGAACGGCTAGCCTCCTACAATGAGCAGTTCTTC	CASSERLASYNEQFF
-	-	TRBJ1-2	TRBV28	TGTGCCAGCAGTCCGGCATTGGGCGGCTACACCTTC	CASSPALGGYTF
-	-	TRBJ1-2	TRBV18	TGTGCCAGCTCACCATCGGACGGGGGCGAAGGCTACACCTTC	CASSPSDGGEGYTF
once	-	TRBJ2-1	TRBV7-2	TGTGCCAGCAGCCCTGATGGGGACAATGAGCAGTTCTTC	CASSPDGDNEQFF
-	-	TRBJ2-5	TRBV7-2	TGTGCCAGCAGCTTAGCAGCAAGGACAGAGACCCAGTACTTC	CASSLAARTETQYF
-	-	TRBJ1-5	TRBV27	TGTGCCAGCAGTCCAAACACGGGTCTGGAGCCCCAGCATTTT	CASSPNTGLEPQHF
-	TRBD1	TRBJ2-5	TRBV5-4	TGTGCCAGCAGCCCCCCCGGGGACAGGTCGGGAGAGACCCAGTACTTC	CASSPPGDRSGETQYF
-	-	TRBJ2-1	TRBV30	TGTGCCCGCGTCGGTCCTGTTTACAATGAGCAGTTCTTC	CARVGPVYNEQFF
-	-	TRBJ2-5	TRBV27	TGTGCCAGCAGGAAACTACAGGATACCCAAGAGACCCAGTACTTC	CASRKLQDTQETQYF
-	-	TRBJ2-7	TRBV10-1	TGCGCCAGCAGTGATGCGGGCCAACTAGGCTACGAGCAGTACTTC	CASSDAGQLGYEQYF
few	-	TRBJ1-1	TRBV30	TGTGCCTGGAGTGTACTGGGGAGAACTGAAGCTTTCTTT	CAWSVLGRTEAFF
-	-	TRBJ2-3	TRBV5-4	TGTGCCAGCAGCGCCGCCGCGGGGCTTTACACAGATACGCAGTATTTT	CASSAAAGLYTDTQYF
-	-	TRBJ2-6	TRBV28	TGTGCCAGCAGGACGGTGGGATCTGGGGCCAACGTCCTGACTTTC	CASRTVGSGANVLTF
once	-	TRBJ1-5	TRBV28	TGTGCCAGCATCCTGGGGCAGGGCAATCAGCCCCAGCATTTT	CASILGQGNQPQHF
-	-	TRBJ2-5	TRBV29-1	TGCAGCGTTGGGACAGTATCCGAGACCCAGTACTTC	CSVGTVSETQYF
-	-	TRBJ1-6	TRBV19	TGTGCCAGTAGTATATTTTCGGGCAGGAGCTCCTATAATTCACCCCTCCACTTT	CASSIFSGRSSYNSPLHF
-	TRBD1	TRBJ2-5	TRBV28	TGTGCCAGCAGTTTTCAGGGGGTTCGGGTGCGAGAGACCCAGTACTTC	CASSFQGVRVRETQYF
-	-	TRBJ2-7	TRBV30	TGTGCCTGGTCCTACATCACCTACGAGCAGTACTTC	CAWSYITYEQYF
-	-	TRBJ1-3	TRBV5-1	TGCGCCAGCAGCGTGGCCGGGACAAACTCTGGAAACACCATATATTTT	CASSVAGTNSGNTIYF
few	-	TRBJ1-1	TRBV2	TGTGCCAGCATGGGGTGGGACACTGAAGCTTTCTTT	CASMGWDTEAFF
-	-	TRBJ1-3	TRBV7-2	TGTGCCAGCAGCTTACTCGGCCAGGGGAGCTCTGGAAACACCATATATTTT	CASSLLGQGSSGNTIYF
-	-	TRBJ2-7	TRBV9	TGTGCCAGCAGCGTCACGCAGACCTCCTACGAGCAGTACTTC	CASSVTQTSYEQYF
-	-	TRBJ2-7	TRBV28	TGTGCCAGCAGTCCAGGCCACGTCCCCTACGAGCAGTACTTC	CASSPGHVPYEQYF
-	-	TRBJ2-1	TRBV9	TGTGCCAGCAGCGCCCTCACGGGGCTAGGTGAGCAGTTCTTC	CASSALTGLGEQFF
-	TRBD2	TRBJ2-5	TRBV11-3	TGTGCCAGCAGCTTAGGTTTACTAGCGGAAGAGACCCAGTACTTC	CASSLGLLAEETQYF
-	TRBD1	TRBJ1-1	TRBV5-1	TGCGCCAGCAGCATATCAGGACAGGATAACACTGAAGCTTTCTTT	CASSISGQDNTEAFF
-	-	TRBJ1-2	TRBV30	TGTGCCTGGAGTGTACTCCGGCAGGGAGTTGGCTACACCTTC	CAWSVLRQGVGYTF
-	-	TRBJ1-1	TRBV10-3	TGTGCCATCACCTCCCCGGGGGCTGAAGCTTTCTTT	CAITSPGAEAFF
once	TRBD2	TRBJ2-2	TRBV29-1	TGCAGCGCCGGGACTAGATGGCCCGGGGAGCTGTTTTTT	CSAGTRWPGELFF
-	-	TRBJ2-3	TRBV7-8	TGTGCCAGCAGCTCAGTTACCGAGGTGGCGGGACTTCGGGGAGATACGCAGTATTTT	CASSSVTEVAGLRGDTQYF
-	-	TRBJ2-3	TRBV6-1	TGTGCCAGCAGTGCCACAGAGGGGATAACAGATACGCAGTATTTT	CASSATEGITDTQYF
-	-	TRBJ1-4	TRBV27	TGTGCCAGCAGGATTTGGGGCAACAGACCAAATGAAAAACTGTTTTTT	CASRIWGNRPNEKLFF
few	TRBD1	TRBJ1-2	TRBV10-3	TGTGCCATCAGTCTGCGGGACAGTCGGATGGGCTACACCTTC	CAISLRDSRMGYTF
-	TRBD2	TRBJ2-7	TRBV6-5	TGTGCCAGCAGGCGACTAGCAGCCTACGAGCAGTACTTC	CASRRLAAYEQYF
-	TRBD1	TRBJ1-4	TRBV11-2	TGTGCCAGCAGCTTAGGACAGGGAGCGGAAAAACTGTTTTTT	CASSLGQGAEKLFF
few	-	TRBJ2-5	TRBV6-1	TGTGCCAGCAGACAAGAGACCCAGTACTTC	CASRQETQYF
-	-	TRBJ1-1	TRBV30	TGTGCCTGGAGGTACAGGGTCGAAGCTTTCTTT	CAWRYRVEAFF
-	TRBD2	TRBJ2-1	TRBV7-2	TGTGCCAGCAGCTTATTTGGGACTAGCGGTAACAATGAGCAGTTCTTC	CASSLFGTSGNNEQFF
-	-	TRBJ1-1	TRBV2	TGTGCCAGCGGGACCGCGTGGAACACTGAAGCTTTCTTT	CASGTAWNTEAFF
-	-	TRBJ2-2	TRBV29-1	TGCAGCGCCCTGGGGCTAGGCGGGTGGGACACCGGGGAGCTGTTTTTT	CSALGLGGWDTGELFF
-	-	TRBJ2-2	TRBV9	TGTGCCAGCAGTCTAGGGAGTGTCACCGGGGAGCTGTTTTTT	CASSLGSVTGELFF
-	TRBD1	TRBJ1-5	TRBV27	TGTGCCAGCAGGGGACAGGGCGGGCAGCCCCAGCATTTT	CASRGQGGQPQHF
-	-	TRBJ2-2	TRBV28	TGTGCCAGCAGCCGGGCCGGGACACCGAACACCGGGGAGCTGTTTTTT	CASSRAGTPNTGELFF